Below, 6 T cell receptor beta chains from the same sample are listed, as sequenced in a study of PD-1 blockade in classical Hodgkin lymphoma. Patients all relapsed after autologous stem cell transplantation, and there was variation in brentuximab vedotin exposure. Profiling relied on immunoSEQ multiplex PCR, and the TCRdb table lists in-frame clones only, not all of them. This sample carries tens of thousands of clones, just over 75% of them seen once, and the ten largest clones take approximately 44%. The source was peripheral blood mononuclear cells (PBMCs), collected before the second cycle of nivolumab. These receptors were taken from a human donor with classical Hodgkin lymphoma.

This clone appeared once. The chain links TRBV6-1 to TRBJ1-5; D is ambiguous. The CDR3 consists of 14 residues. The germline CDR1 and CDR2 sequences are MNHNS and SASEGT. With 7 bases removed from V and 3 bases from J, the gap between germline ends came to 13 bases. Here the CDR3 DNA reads TGTGCCAGCAATCGGTGGACTCTCAATCAGCCCCAGCATTTT. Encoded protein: CASNRWTLNQPQHF.

Written as DNA, the CDR3 is TGTGCCAGCAGCTTAAGCGGGACTGCTCACAATGAGCAGTTCTTC. This encodes CASSLSGTAHNEQFF. The chain is built from TRBV11-3 and TRBJ2-1, with 7 bases aligning to TRBD2. Per germline, CDR1 SGHNT and CDR2 YENEEA. Trimming cost V 2 bases and J 5 bases; bases outside gene matches: 6. This CDR3 has 15 residues.

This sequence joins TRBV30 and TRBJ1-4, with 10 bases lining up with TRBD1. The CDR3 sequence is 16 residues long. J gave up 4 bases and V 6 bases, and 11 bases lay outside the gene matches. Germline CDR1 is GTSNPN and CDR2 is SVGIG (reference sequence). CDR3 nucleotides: TGTGCCTGTACGGGACAGGGGCTTGCTTATAATGAAAAACTGTTTTTT. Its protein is CACTGQGLAYNEKLFF.

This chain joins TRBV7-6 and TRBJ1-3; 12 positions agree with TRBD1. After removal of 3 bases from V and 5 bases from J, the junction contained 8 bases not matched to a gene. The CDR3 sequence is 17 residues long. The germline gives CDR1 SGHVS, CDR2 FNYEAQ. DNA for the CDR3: TGTGCCAGCAGCTTGGCACCGGGACAGGGGGCCCGAAACACCATATATTTT. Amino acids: CASSLAPGQGARNTIYF.

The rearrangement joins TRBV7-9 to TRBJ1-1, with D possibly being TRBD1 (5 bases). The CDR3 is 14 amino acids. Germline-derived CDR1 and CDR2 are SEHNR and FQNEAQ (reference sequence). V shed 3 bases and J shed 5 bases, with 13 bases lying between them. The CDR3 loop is CASSLGVLRTEAFF. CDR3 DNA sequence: TGTGCCAGCAGCTTGGGGGTCCTGAGGACTGAAGCTTTCTTT.

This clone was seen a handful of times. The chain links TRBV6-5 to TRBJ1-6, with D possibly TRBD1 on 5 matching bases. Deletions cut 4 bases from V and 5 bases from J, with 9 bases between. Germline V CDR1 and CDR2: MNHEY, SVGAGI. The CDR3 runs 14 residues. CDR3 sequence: CASSFRENNSPLHF. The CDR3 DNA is TGTGCCAGCAGTTTCAGGGAGAATAATTCACCCCTCCACTTT.